These 23 T cell receptor beta chains share one sample of origin, sequenced in a study of glioma-infiltrating T cells after dendritic cell vaccination. As for time point: after dendritic cell vaccination, including at tumor progression/relapse. Measured with immunoSEQ multiplex PCR; TCRdb has only the in-frame clones, and not every one. The repertoire holds around 92,000 clones, 65% to 85% seen once, with under 6.5% in the top ten. The sample here was blood, taken after dendritic cell vaccination. These receptors originate from a human donor with glioblastoma.

The CDR3: CASTGGIQPQHF. CDR3 DNA sequence: TGTGCCAGTACAGGGGGCATTCAGCCCCAGCATTTT. V gene TRBV19 combines with J gene TRBJ1-5, with 8 bases lining up with TRBD1. V shed 7 bases and J 6 bases; nucleotides not matched to a gene: 2. This CDR3 comprises 12 residues. The germline CDR1 and CDR2 sequences are LNHDA and SQIVND (reference sequence).

This clone has a handful of counts. V gene TRBV19 combines with J gene TRBJ1-2; D is unresolved. Per the germline V gene, CDR1 is LNHDA and CDR2 is SQIVND (reference sequence). This CDR3 spans 12 amino acids. Trimming cost V 7 bases and J 3 bases, with 9 bases left between them. CDR3 region: CASIGPDYGYTF. DNA of the CDR3: TGTGCCAGTATTGGGCCGGACTATGGCTACACCTTC.

This clone was detected a few times. This chain uses TRBV21-1 with TRBJ1-5. TRBV21-1 is an annotated pseudogene. This CDR3 region has 14 residues. The CDR3 coding sequence is TGTGCCAGCAGCAAAATTGGGTGGCGGCAGCCCCAGCATTTT. Protein sequence: CASSKIGWRQPQHF.

V gene TRBV25-1 combines with J gene TRBJ2-1, with TRBD1 matching over 8 bases. The germline V gene has CDR1 MGHDK and CDR2 SYGVNS. Losses at the gene ends were 3 bases for V and 8 bases for J; bases not matched to a gene: 9. This CDR3 spans 15 amino acids. The CDR3 bases are TGTGCCAGCAGTGACTACGGGACAGGATTCCATGAGCAGTTCTTC. It is translated as CASSDYGTGFHEQFF.

The J gene is TRBJ2-2, the V gene TRBV5-1, with 12 bases matching TRBD2. J lost 1 base, V lost 5 bases, and 0 bases had no gene match. The germline gives CDR1 SGHRS, CDR2 YFSETQ. The CDR3 totals 15 residues. CDR3 DNA sequence: TGCGCCAGCAGGGGACTAGCGGGGAACACCGGGGAGCTGTTTTTT. Translation gives CASRGLAGNTGELFF.

This sequence joins TRBV7-6 and TRBJ2-2; 9 nucleotides align to TRBD1. CDR1 is SGHVS and CDR2 is FNYEAQ in the germline V gene. The CDR3 length is 15 residues. J was trimmed by 5 bases and V by 5 bases; bases with no gene match: 6. CDR3 DNA sequence: TGTGCCAGCAGCCCAAGACAGGGGGGGACCGGGGAGCTGTTTTTT. This codes for CASSPRQGGTGELFF.

J is TRBJ2-5 and V is TRBV29-1, with unresolved D. V was clipped by 7 bases and J by 2 bases, with 8 bases between them. Germline V gives CDR1 SQVTM, CDR2 ANQGSEA. This CDR3 region has 11 residues. CDR3 in DNA: TGCAGCGGGCGACAACAAGAGACCCAGTACTTC. This translates into CSGRQQETQYF.

The chain combines TRBV10-3 with TRBJ1-6, with 9 nucleotides matching TRBD1. The V gene end was trimmed by 0 bases and the J gene end by 11 bases; junction bases not matched to a gene: 8. Germline-derived CDR1 and CDR2 are ENHRY and SYGVKD. The CDR3 loop spans 16 amino acids. Here the CDR3 reads CAISESKGQGSTPLHF. In DNA form, the CDR3 reads TGTGCCATCAGTGAGTCGAAGGGACAGGGATCGACACCCCTCCACTTT.

The CDR3 coding sequence is TGTGCCACCCGCCAGGGGAGCTCCTACAATGAGCAGTTCTTC. Amino acids: CATRQGSSYNEQFF. The chain is built from TRBV19 and TRBJ2-1, with D possibly being TRBD1 (6 bases). Trimming pared 10 bases from V and 0 bases from J, leaving 13 bases between. CDR3 length equals 14 residues. In germline, CDR1 is LNHDA, CDR2 SQIVND (reference sequence).

V usage is TRBV2 and J usage is TRBJ2-2, with TRBD2 identical over 7 bases. CDR1 and CDR2 from the germline V gene are SNHLY and FYNNEI. V was clipped by 3 bases and J by 0 bases; unmatched bases: 1. This CDR3 contains 15 residues. The CDR3 DNA follows: TGTGCCAGCAGTGATGGACTAGCGAACACCGGGGAGCTGTTTTTT. This sequence encodes CASSDGLANTGELFF.

The chain is built from TRBV9 and TRBJ2-1; 9 bases line up with TRBD2. The V gene end was trimmed by 3 bases and the J gene end by 10 bases; junction bases not matched to a gene: 5. CDR1 is SGDLS and CDR2 is YYNGEE in the germline V gene. The CDR3 consists of 13 residues. The DNA for the CDR3 is TGTGCCAGCAGCGCCGCTGGGACTAGCGAGCAGTTCTTC. Encoded protein: CASSAAGTSEQFF. Full variable domain (outside the CDR3, taken from reference TRBV9 and TRBJ2-1): DSGVTQTPKHLITATGQRVTLRCSPRSGDLSVYWYQQSLDQGLQFLIQYYNGEERAKGNILERFSAQQFPDLHSELNLSSLELGDSALYFCASSAAGTSEQFFGPGTRLTVL.

This clone was counted only a few times. The chain employs TRBV4-1 and TRBJ1-4, with a possible D match to TRBD1 (6 bases). The V gene lost 3 bases and the J gene lost 1 base, with 15 bases spanning the gap. The CDR3 is 17 amino acids. Germline-derived CDR1 and CDR2 are MGHRA and YSYEKL. The CDR3, as DNA: TGCGCCAGCAGCCAGGGCCAGGGGATCGGAACTAATGAAAAACTGTTTTTT. Protein product: CASSQGQGIGTNEKLFF.

The rearrangement joins TRBV7-8 to TRBJ2-3, with 7 bases fitting TRBD1. The CDR3 spans 16 residues. J was trimmed by 2 bases and V by 5 bases; bases with no gene match: 10. From germline, CDR1 is SGHVS and CDR2 FQNEAQ. CDR3 coding DNA: TGTGCCAGCAGCACCCCTCGACAGGGATTCACAGATACGCAGTATTTT. This codes for CASSTPRQGFTDTQYF.

This clone was seen only a few times. The rearrangement joins TRBV19 to TRBJ1-1; D is possibly TRBD1 (5 bases). Per germline, CDR1 LNHDA and CDR2 SQIVND (reference sequence). The CDR3 has 12 amino acids. V lost 6 bases and J 5 bases, leaving 10 bases between the germline ends. The CDR3 loop reads CASRQGGTEAFF. In DNA, the CDR3 is TGTGCCAGTAGGCAGGGCGGAACTGAAGCTTTCTTT.

This clone was recorded only once. The CDR3 protein is CASSPVRVNTEAFF. CDR3 DNA: TGTGCCAGCTCACCAGTTCGGGTGAACACTGAAGCTTTCTTT. The genes are TRBV18 and TRBJ1-1; no reliable D call. Looked up from germline, CDR1 is KGHSH and CDR2 is LQKENI. The CDR3 runs to 14 residues. V was trimmed by 2 bases and J by 0 bases, leaving 7 bases between them.

This clone was seen a single time. This rearrangement joins TRBV15 to TRBJ2-5, with D maybe TRBD1 (5 bases). The CDR3 has 12 amino acids. Trimming removed 11 bases at V and 5 bases at J, with 15 bases between. The germline CDR1 and CDR2 sequences are LNHNV and YYDKDF (reference sequence). In DNA, the CDR3 is TGTGCCGCATCAGGGCCACCGGAGACCCAGTACTTC. This codes for CAASGPPETQYF. Looking up the rest from reference TRBV15 and TRBJ2-5 gives the full variable domain: DAMVIQNPRYQVTQFGKPVTLSCSQTLNHNVMYWYQQKSSQAPKLLFHYYDKDFNNEADTPDNFQSRRPNTSFCFLDIRSPGLGDTAMYLCAASGPPETQYFGPGTRLLVL.

This rearrangement joins TRBV19 to TRBJ1-2; 8 nucleotides match TRBD1. Losses at the gene ends were 7 bases for V and 6 bases for J; bases not matched to a gene: 19. The CDR3 is 17 residues long. The germline CDR1 and CDR2 sequences are LNHDA and SQIVND (reference sequence). CDR3 sequence: CASNFQGAHSGVDGYTF. CDR3 DNA sequence: TGTGCCAGTAATTTCCAGGGGGCGCATAGCGGCGTTGATGGCTACACCTTC.

The genes are TRBV5-8 and TRBJ1-1; 8 bases line up with TRBD1. Germline CDR1 SGHTS, CDR2 YDEGEE. The CDR3 sequence is 14 residues long. V lost 5 bases, J lost 0 bases, and 3 bases stayed unmatched. The CDR3 DNA is TGTGCCAGCAGTTCGGACAGGGTGAACACTGAAGCTTTCTTT. Its protein is CASSSDRVNTEAFF.

This chain joins TRBV27 and TRBJ2-3, with D hard to call. CDR3 length: 13 amino acids. Germline CDR1 reads MNHEY; CDR2 reads SMNVEV (reference sequence). The germline V and J ends were trimmed by 4 bases and 2 bases, with 7 bases remaining between them. This CDR3 is CASSYQFTDTQYF. The CDR3 DNA sequence: TGTGCCAGCAGTTACCAGTTCACAGATACGCAGTATTTT.

Only a few counts were recorded for this clone. This CDR3 is CASSEATGRYNEQFF. CDR3 DNA sequence: TGTGCCAGCAGTGAAGCGACTGGCCGTTACAATGAGCAGTTCTTC. This chain uses TRBV2 with TRBJ2-1, with D hard to call. Germline V lookup: CDR1 SNHLY, CDR2 FYNNEI. There are 15 residues in the CDR3. Trimming stripped 0 bases from V and 4 bases from J, with 10 bases between.

This chain uses TRBV2 with TRBJ1-4; 7 bases are a match to TRBD1. CDR3 length: 15 residues. The V gene's germline CDR1 is SNHLY and CDR2 FYNNEI. V trimming: 8 bases; J trimming: 4 bases; junction bases outside the gene matches: 10. Here the CDR3 reads CASARSDRSNEKLFF. The CDR3 DNA reads as TGTGCCAGCGCAAGATCGGACAGGAGTAATGAAAAACTGTTTTTT. Full variable domain (outside the CDR3, taken from reference TRBV2 and TRBJ1-4): EPEVTQTPSHQVTQMGQEVILRCVPISNHLYFYWYRQILGQKVEFLVSFYNNEISEKSEIFDDQFSVERPDGSNFTLKIRSTKLEDSAMYFCASARSDRSNEKLFFGSGTQLSVL.

This sequence joins TRBV14 and TRBJ2-2, with D unresolved. Between the trimmed V and J ends, which lost 1 base and 5 bases, there was a span of 8 bases. The CDR3 spans 14 residues. CDR1 is SGHDN, CDR2 FVKESK, per germline. The CDR3 loop is CASSQGRLTGELFF. The CDR3 nucleotides are TGTGCCAGCAGCCAAGGCAGACTTACCGGGGAGCTGTTTTTT.

The chain recombines TRBV7-9 with TRBJ2-7; 10 positions match TRBD1. The germline CDR1 and CDR2 sequences are SEHNR and FQNEAQ (reference sequence). Trimming removed 0 bases from V and 2 bases from J; junction bases left unmatched: 4. This CDR3 spans 16 amino acids. CDR3 DNA sequence: TGTGCCAGCAGCTTAGCGTTGGGACAGGGGACCTACGAGCAGTACTTC. This sequence encodes CASSLALGQGTYEQYF.